One sample yielded the 24 T cell receptor beta chains listed below, sequenced in a study of liver allograft versus peripheral blood T cells. Study-wide context: Transplanted-liver and recipient peripheral blood T cell receptor repertoires were compared.

TCRdb independently ran MiXCR on the reads; one entry per CDR3 protein. This sample has approximately 7,600 distinct CDR3 sequences; approximately 19% occur once, and the top ten carry about 1.4%. The receptor set was obtained from a human patient who had a liver transplant. Some T cells may trace back to the graft donor.

In its sample, this clonotype was seen many times. This chain links TRBV5-5 with TRBJ1-6, with D hard to call. This CDR3 spans 17 amino acids. Germline CDR1 SGHKS, CDR2 YYEKEE (reference sequence). The ends were cut back, 4 bases at V and 3 bases at J, with 17 bases in the middle. The CDR3 here is CASSPGQLRYYNSPLHF. The CDR3 DNA is TGTGCCAGCAGCCCCGGGCAGCTCCGCTACTATAATTCACCCCTCCACTTT.

This clonotype was seen ten or more times. The rearrangement joins TRBV6-5 to TRBJ2-1, with D tentatively TRBD1 or TRBD2 (5 bases each). The length of the CDR3 is 15 residues. CDR1 is MNHEY and CDR2 is SVGAGI in the germline V gene. Trimming removed 4 bases at V and 3 bases at J, with 13 bases between. CDR3 amino acids: CASSSRGAVYNEQFF. The CDR3 DNA is TGTGCCAGCAGTTCCAGAGGGGCTGTCTACAATGAGCAGTTCTTC.

The table lists this clonotype with a few counts. One end of the junction varies from germline; a read error may be responsible. V is TRBV20-1 and J is TRBJ1-2; 9 bases line up with TRBD1. This CDR3 has 17 amino acids. The germline V gene has CDR1 DFQATT and CDR2 SNEGSKA (reference sequence). This CDR3 reads CSAKGGTGPILNLGCTF. The CDR3 nucleotides read TGCAGTGCTAAGGGAGGGACAGGGCCCATCCTAAATCTTGGCTGCACCTTC.

A note on this clonotype: The junction departs from the called germline gene at one end, perhaps through a read error. This chain connects TRBV5-1 to TRBJ2-3; no clear D gene. Germline V gives CDR1 SGHRS, CDR2 YFSETQ. The CDR3 loop spans 14 amino acids. CDR3 amino acids: CASSHNTNTYTQYF. CDR3 bases: TGCGCCAGCTCACACAATACCAACACATATACGCAGTATTTT.

This clonotype is a singleton in its sample. Possible read error: a much larger clone is one base away. V and J are TRBV7-9 and TRBJ1-6, with 7 nucleotides matching TRBD1. The CDR3 contains 15 residues. Germline CDR1 and CDR2: SEHNR and FQNEAQ (reference sequence). The ends lost 4 bases at V and 10 bases at J; junction bases unmatched: 10. The CDR3 sequence: CASSSTGSGGSPLHF. CDR3 nucleotide sequence: TGTGCCAGCAGCTCTACCGGGTCAGGGGGATCACCCCTCCACTTT.

This clonotype is termed medium-sized. This chain links TRBV6-1 with TRBJ2-7; no reliable D call. Trimming left V 6 bases short and J 0 bases short, with 9 bases between. The germline V gene has CDR1 MNHNS and CDR2 SASEGT. The CDR3 spans 13 residues. The CDR3 is CASRLRVSYEQYF. The DNA for the CDR3 is TGTGCCAGCAGGCTAAGGGTCTCCTACGAGCAGTACTTC.

V is TRBV20-1 and J is TRBJ1-2; D is unclear. The CDR3 runs to 12 residues. Deletions cut 4 bases from V and 2 bases from J, with 8 bases between. CDR1 DFQATT and CDR2 SNEGSKA come from the germline V gene (reference sequence). The CDR3 is CSATPGNYGYTF. Written as DNA, the CDR3 is TGCAGTGCTACACCAGGCAACTATGGCTACACCTTC.

Ten or more counts support this clonotype. The chain has TRBV27 and TRBJ2-7, with 9 bases lining up with TRBD1. Germline CDR1 is MNHEY and CDR2 is SMNVEV (reference sequence). This CDR3 contains 12 residues. Trimming took 2 bases from V and 11 from J; bases not matched to a gene: 4. CDR3 amino acids: CASSLRTGDKYF. The CDR3 DNA is TGTGCCAGCAGTTTACGGACAGGGGATAAGTACTTC.

The CDR3 bases are TGTGCCAGCAGCTTAGAAGGGACTAGCGGGTCTCGCCAAGAGACCCAGTACTTC. This translates into CASSLEGTSGSRQETQYF. J is TRBJ2-5 and V is TRBV11-1; 12 positions agree with TRBD2. The trim removed 1 base at V and 1 base at J, leaving 7 bases unmatched. There are 18 residues in the CDR3. Germline V gene lookup returns CDR1 SGHAT and CDR2 FQDESV (reference sequence).

This chain links TRBV11-1 with TRBJ2-1; D perhaps matches TRBD1 (6 bases). This CDR3 is built from 16 residues. Per germline, CDR1 SGHAT and CDR2 FQDESV (reference sequence). The ends were cut back, 4 bases at V and 4 bases at J, with 17 bases in the middle. This CDR3 reads CASSSLGAIGYNEQFF. The CDR3 nucleotides are TGTGCCAGCAGCTCCTTGGGGGCTATAGGGTACAATGAGCAGTTCTTC.

This clonotype came up many times. The chain combines TRBV18 with TRBJ2-7; the D gene is possibly TRBD2 (6 bases). V lost 0 bases to trimming and J lost 2 bases, with 14 bases between them. The CDR3 is 16 amino acids. Germline V CDR1 and CDR2: KGHSH, LQKENI. Here the CDR3 reads CASSPPWAGGTYEQYF. The CDR3 nucleotides read TGTGCCAGCTCACCACCATGGGCCGGAGGGACCTACGAGCAGTACTTC.

This clonotype is labeled as medium-sized (0.01 to 0.1%). CDR3 coding DNA: TGTGCCAGCAGTAGGGACAACTATGGCTACACCTTC. It is translated as CASSRDNYGYTF. The chain carries TRBV6-1 and TRBJ1-2, with D maybe TRBD1 (5 bases). V lost 5 bases to trimming and J lost 2 bases, with 6 bases between them. The CDR3 totals 12 residues. Germline CDR1 reads MNHNS; CDR2 reads SASEGT.

This clonotype has just one count. This likely came from a read error, as a far larger clone is one base away. Here the CDR3 reads CAISYSAPGQGNYGYTF. Here the CDR3 DNA reads TGTGCCATCAGTTACTCGGCCCCTGGACAGGGAAACTATGGCTACACCTTC. The chain recombines TRBV10-3 with TRBJ1-2; TRBD1 matches 8 bases. Trimming removed 5 bases from V and 2 bases from J; junction bases left unmatched: 13. Per the germline V gene, CDR1 is ENHRY and CDR2 is SYGVKD. The CDR3 has 17 amino acids.

CDR3 region: CASTPGWAYTEAFF. In DNA, the CDR3 is TGTGCCAGCACCCCGGGATGGGCATATACTGAAGCTTTCTTT. The V call is TRBV12-3 or TRBV12-4, the J call TRBJ1-1; D is unresolved. V lost 7 bases to trimming and J lost 5 bases, with 17 bases between them. This CDR3 has 14 residues.

In its sample, this clonotype is medium-sized. This chain links TRBV19 with TRBJ2-7, with D unclear. Trimming cost V 3 bases and J 1 base, with 10 bases left between them. The CDR3 consists of 14 residues. Germline V gene sequence: CDR1 LNHDA, CDR2 SQIVND (reference sequence). The CDR3 DNA follows: TGTGCCAGTAGTATTCTCGGCAGGTCCTACGAGCAGTACTTC. It translates to CASSILGRSYEQYF.

This clonotype qualifies as medium-sized. The gene calls are TRBV19 and TRBJ1-2; D call uncertain. This CDR3 comprises 14 residues. Per the germline V gene, CDR1 is LNHDA and CDR2 is SQIVND (reference sequence). Trimming stripped 7 bases from V and 3 bases from J, with 15 bases between. CDR3 in amino acids: CASTLVGNYYGYTF. CDR3 DNA: TGTGCCAGTACCCTAGTGGGCAATTACTATGGCTACACCTTC.

This clonotype is deemed medium-sized. This rearrangement joins TRBV19 to TRBJ1-3, with D possibly being TRBD1 (5 bases). Germline V lookup: CDR1 LNHDA, CDR2 SQIVND (reference sequence). Trimming took off 10 bases at V and 2 bases at J, with 18 bases between the two ends. The length of the CDR3 is 15 residues. The CDR3 loop is CATSKGDSTGNTIYF. The DNA for the CDR3 is TGTGCCACTTCCAAAGGAGACAGTACTGGAAACACCATATATTTT.

This clonotype is medium-sized by share. This chain links TRBV27 with TRBJ1-1; the D is unclear. The CDR3 length is 13 residues. Germline-derived CDR1 and CDR2 are MNHEY and SMNVEV (reference sequence). V was clipped by 2 bases and J by 1 base, with 5 bases between them. Written as DNA, the CDR3 is TGTGCCAGCAGTTTAAACAGGAACACTGAAGCTTTCTTT. Amino acid sequence: CASSLNRNTEAFF.

This clonotype is medium-sized (0.01 to 0.1%) within its sample. The V and J genes are TRBV6-5 and TRBJ1-6; the D is unclear. The CDR3 runs 13 residues. The germline gives CDR1 MNHEY, CDR2 SVGAGI. Trimming took off 7 bases at V and 6 bases at J, with 10 bases between the two ends. CDR3 nucleotides: TGTGCCAGCAATTCGCGGGGTAATTCACCCCTCCACTTT. Amino acids: CASNSRGNSPLHF.

This clonotype has just a few counts. This chain connects TRBV2 to TRBJ2-3, with 8 positions matching TRBD2. Trimming at V came to 4 bases and at J to 2 bases, leaving 5 bases not matched to a gene. The CDR3 has 15 residues. The germline CDR1 and CDR2 sequences are SNHLY and FYNNEI. CDR3 loop: CASSGASGYTDTQYF. The CDR3, as DNA: TGTGCCAGCAGTGGGGCTAGCGGGTACACAGATACGCAGTATTTT.

In its sample, this clonotype is medium-sized. CDR3 bases: TGTGCCAGCAGTTATAAGGGTAGAACTGAAGCTTTCTTT. It is translated as CASSYKGRTEAFF. The chain has TRBV6-2 or TRBV6-3 and TRBJ1-1; D gene uncertain. Germline CDR1 reads MNHEY; CDR2 reads SVGEGT. Deletions cut 3 bases from V and 5 bases from J, with 10 bases between. This CDR3 is built from 13 residues.

This clonotype is medium-sized by share. This rearrangement joins TRBV19 to TRBJ1-4; TRBD1 matches 9 bases. This CDR3 has 14 amino acids. Germline trimming cut 6 bases from V and 8 bases from J; bases unmatched to any gene: 7. CDR1 and CDR2 from the germline V gene are LNHDA and SQIVND (reference sequence). Here the CDR3 DNA reads TGTGCCAGTAGGCCGGGACAGGGATTCGAAAAACTGTTTTTT. Translating it yields CASRPGQGFEKLFF.

This clonotype rates as medium-sized. This chain joins TRBV6-2 or TRBV6-3 and TRBJ1-6; D unclear. Per germline, CDR1 MNHEY and CDR2 SVGEGT. The CDR3 has 15 amino acids. Between the trimmed V and J ends, which lost 2 bases and 1 base, there was a span of 6 bases. The CDR3: CASSYGPSYNSPLHF. The CDR3, as DNA: TGTGCCAGCAGTTACGGACCGTCCTATAATTCACCCCTCCACTTT.

This clonotype has more than one count but fewer than ten. The chain uses TRBV12-3 or TRBV12-4 and TRBJ1-5; D is uncertain. The CDR3 totals 13 residues. The V and J ends lost 5 bases and 5 bases respectively, with 10 bases between them. The CDR3 nucleotides are TGTGCCAGCAGTCCGGGCAGAGATCAGCCCCAGCATTTT. It translates to CASSPGRDQPQHF.